One and the same sample provided the 21 T cell receptor beta chains below, sequenced in a study of blood T cell repertoires in COVID-19. Assay used: immunoSEQ multiplex PCR; TCRdb lists only in-frame clones, some missing. The sample lists around 200,000 clones; around 90% were seen once. Sample: peripheral blood. These receptors were collected from a man aged 50 or older with acute or convalescent COVID-19.

V is TRBV30 and J is TRBJ2-7; TRBD2 agrees at 8 bases. From germline, CDR1 is GTSNPN and CDR2 SVGIG (reference sequence). CDR3 length: 14 residues. V shed 0 bases, J shed 0 bases, and the junction held 1 base outside the gene matches. CDR3 sequence reads: CAWSVAGVSYEQYV. In DNA, the CDR3 is TGTGCCTGGAGTGTAGCGGGGGTCTCCTACGAGCAGTACGTC.

As concerns this clone: An end of the junction does not agree with germline; a read error may underlie this. This chain connects TRBV6-5 to TRBJ1-1; D gene unclear. CDR1 is MNHEY and CDR2 is SVGAGI in the germline V gene. This CDR3 region has 11 residues. The CDR3 region has the DNA TGTGCCAGCAGTTACCCCCCAGTACAGATCTTT. Translating gives CASSYPPVQIF.

This sequence joins TRBV29-1 and TRBJ1-1; 9 nucleotides agree with TRBD1. V lost 7 bases and J lost 3; bases outside the gene matches: 12. The CDR3 totals 15 residues. Germline V lookup: CDR1 SQVTM, CDR2 ANQGSEA. CDR3 protein: CSATGQGLRYTEAFF. CDR3 bases: TGCAGCGCTACGGGACAGGGCTTAAGGTACACTGAAGCTTTCTTT.

V gene TRBV5-8 combines with J gene TRBJ2-7, with D possibly matching TRBD1 (8 bases). This CDR3 comprises 15 residues. Trimming took 4 bases from V and 2 from J, leaving 16 bases between them. Germline CDR1 SGHTS, CDR2 YDEGEE. The CDR3 protein is CASSHSGTGTYEQYF. DNA of the CDR3: TGTGCCAGCAGCCACAGCGGGACAGGAACCTACGAGCAGTACTTC.

The rearrangement links TRBV6-5 to TRBJ2-1; 8 bases fit TRBD2. This CDR3 comprises 15 residues. CDR1 is MNHEY, CDR2 SVGAGI, per germline. The V gene end was trimmed by 8 bases and the J gene end by 6 bases; junction bases not matched to a gene: 12. DNA of the CDR3: TGTGCCAGCTCTACCGGGACTAGTGGTGGCAATGAGCAGTTCTTC. This codes for CASSTGTSGGNEQFF.

The gene calls are TRBV6-5 and TRBJ2-7, with a possible D match to TRBD2 (7 bases). The CDR3 is 14 amino acids. Germline lookup yields CDR1 MNHEY and CDR2 SVGAGI. V lost 8 bases and J 0 bases, leaving 14 bases between the germline ends. The CDR3 protein is CASGGGFSSYEQYV. For the CDR3, the DNA is TGTGCCAGCGGGGGGGGCTTTAGCTCCTACGAGCAGTACGTC.

The CDR3, as DNA: TGTGCCACCAGCGGGGGACAGTTCGGAAAACTGTTTTTT. This codes for CATSGGQFGKLFF. The V call is TRBV24-1, the J call TRBJ1-4, with 7 nucleotides matching TRBD1. This CDR3 contains 13 residues. With 7 bases clipped from V and 10 bases from J, the junction kept 8 bases outside the gene matches. Germline V lookup: CDR1 KGHDR, CDR2 SFDVKD.

The chain is built from TRBV5-5 and TRBJ2-5, with 8 bases identical to TRBD1. CDR3 length equals 15 residues. From germline, CDR1 is SGHKS and CDR2 YYEKEE (reference sequence). Germline trimming cut 1 base from V and 3 bases from J; bases unmatched to any gene: 5. CDR3 sequence reads: CASSLRPGGEETQYF. CDR3 in DNA: TGTGCCAGCAGCTTGCGACCAGGGGGCGAAGAGACCCAGTACTTC. The whole variable domain, remainder taken from reference TRBV5-5 and TRBJ2-5, is DAGVTQSPTHLIKTRGQQVTLRCSPISGHKSVSWYQQVLGQGPQFIFQYYEKEERGRGNFPDRFSARQFPNYSSELNVNALLLGDSALYLCASSLRPGGEETQYFGPGTRLLVL.

The chain uses TRBV5-1 and TRBJ1-5; D might be TRBD1 (6 bases). Germline CDR1 reads SGHRS; CDR2 reads YFSETQ. The CDR3 runs to 19 residues. Deletions cut 4 bases from V and 0 bases from J, with 23 bases between. As DNA, the CDR3 is TGCGCCAGCAGCCTTTTGCCGGTACAGGGAACTTATAGCAATCAGCCCCAGCATTTT. It translates to CASSLLPVQGTYSNQPQHF.

The genes are TRBV10-3 and TRBJ2-2; TRBD1 matches at 9 bases. The CDR3 extends over 16 amino acids. V lost 6 bases, J lost 3 bases, and 8 bases stayed unmatched. The germline V gene encodes CDR1 ENHRY and CDR2 SYGVKD. CDR3 region: CAISRQGGGDTGELFF. The CDR3 nucleotides are TGTGCCATCAGCCGACAGGGGGGCGGGGACACCGGGGAGCTGTTTTTT.

This clone was observed a single time. The chain has TRBV18 and TRBJ2-7, with TRBD1 identical over 8 bases. Germline V gives CDR1 KGHSH, CDR2 LQKENI. This CDR3 has 12 amino acids. V lost 4 bases to trimming and J lost 6 bases; unmatched junction nucleotides: 2. CDR3 in amino acids: CASSLGQGEQYF. The CDR3 coding sequence is TGTGCCAGCTCACTAGGACAGGGCGAGCAGTACTTC.

This sequence joins TRBV27 and TRBJ1-6; 10 nucleotides line up with TRBD1. Trimming took 7 bases from V and 6 from J; bases not matched to a gene: 6. Germline-derived CDR1 and CDR2 are MNHEY and SMNVEV (reference sequence). The CDR3 totals 15 residues. CDR3: CASKHRDRGNSPLHF. The CDR3 DNA sequence: TGTGCCAGCAAACACCGGGACAGGGGTAATTCACCCCTCCACTTT.

This chain connects TRBV28 to TRBJ1-5; the D is unclear. This CDR3 has 12 amino acids. The germline gives CDR1 MDHEN, CDR2 SYDVKM. Trimming cost V 8 bases and J 1 base, with 6 bases left between them. The CDR3: CASRGSNQPQHF. CDR3 nucleotide sequence: TGTGCCAGCCGCGGAAGCAATCAGCCCCAGCATTTT.

This clone came up once. V is TRBV2 and J is TRBJ2-2; weak D call: TRBD2 (5 bases). V dropped 9 bases and J dropped 1 base, with 12 bases sitting between them. Germline V gives CDR1 SNHLY, CDR2 FYNNEI. The CDR3 is made up of 14 amino acids. CDR3 in amino acids: CASSVGKNTGELFF. The DNA for the CDR3 is TGTGCCAGTTCTGTCGGGAAGAACACCGGGGAGCTGTTTTTT.

The chain is built from TRBV10-3 and TRBJ2-1; D is unclear. The germline V and J ends were trimmed by 7 bases and 2 bases, with 3 bases remaining between them. CDR1 and CDR2 from the germline V gene are ENHRY and SYGVKD. The CDR3 covers 11 residues. CDR3: CAITAYNEQFF. The CDR3 DNA reads as TGTGCCATCACTGCCTACAATGAGCAGTTCTTC.

This chain links TRBV6-6 with TRBJ2-5, with TRBD2 as a possible D gene (6 bases). This CDR3 is 14 amino acids long. V was pared by 0 bases and J by 5 bases, with 10 bases between. CDR1 MNHNY and CDR2 SVGAGI come from the germline V gene (reference sequence). CDR3 bases: TGTGCCAGCAGTTACTCATTGGGGGGTGAGACCCAGTACTTC. Its protein is CASSYSLGGETQYF.

The chain recombines TRBV6-1 with TRBJ2-7; TRBD1 aligns across 7 bases. V trimming: 0 bases; J trimming: 0 bases; junction bases outside the gene matches: 2. The CDR3 sequence is 15 residues long. Germline values: CDR1 MNHNS, CDR2 SASEGT. CDR3 protein: CASSEAGTASYEQYF. The CDR3 region has the DNA TGTGCCAGCAGTGAAGCCGGGACAGCCTCCTACGAGCAGTACTTC.

V is TRBV4-1 and J is TRBJ2-1; no reliable D call. Trimming shortened V by 0 bases and J by 5 bases, and 8 bases separated the two germline ends. Germline V CDR1 and CDR2: MGHRA, YSYEKL. The CDR3 loop spans 14 amino acids. CDR3 bases: TGCGCCAGCAGCCAAGAAATAGAAAACAATGAGCAGTTCTTC. Protein sequence: CASSQEIENNEQFF.

The V gene is TRBV29-1, the J gene TRBJ1-4; no firm D call. V was clipped by 7 bases and J by 4 bases, with 7 bases between them. The CDR3 length is 11 residues. Germline V gene data show CDR1 as SQVTM and CDR2 as ANQGSEA. The CDR3, as DNA: TGCAGCGGCGGACTTAATGAAAAACTGTTTTTT. Its protein product is CSGGLNEKLFF. The entire variable domain, with the rest obtained from reference TRBV29-1 and TRBJ1-4, is as follows: SAVISQKPSRDICQRGTSLTIQCQVDSQVTMMFWYRQQPGQSLTLIATANQGSEATYESGFVIDKFPISRPNLTFSTLTVSNMSPEDSSIYLCSGGLNEKLFFGSGTQLSVL.

The V call is TRBV15, the J call TRBJ1-5; no firm D call. Germline lookup yields CDR1 LNHNV and CDR2 YYDKDF (reference sequence). The CDR3 is 15 residues long. V gave up 5 bases and J gave up 4 bases, with 15 bases separating them. The DNA for the CDR3 is TGTGCCACCAGCGGCGACGGAGGTCGGAATCAGCCCCAGCATTTT. It codes for CATSGDGGRNQPQHF. Full variable domain (remainder filled in from reference TRBV15 and TRBJ1-5): DAMVIQNPRYQVTQFGKPVTLSCSQTLNHNVMYWYQQKSSQAPKLLFHYYDKDFNNEADTPDNFQSRRPNTSFCFLDIRSPGLGDTAMYLCATSGDGGRNQPQHFGDGTRLSIL.

In its sample, this clone was seen a few times. CDR3 sequence: CAWSVRGVRGLPEQYF. The CDR3 coding sequence is TGTGCCTGGAGTGTCCGAGGAGTCAGGGGGTTACCCGAGCAGTACTTC. The rearrangement uses TRBV30 and TRBJ2-7; the match to TRBD1 covers 7 bases. V gave up 0 bases and J gave up 6 bases; unmatched junction bases: 14. The germline V gene encodes CDR1 GTSNPN and CDR2 SVGIG (reference sequence). This CDR3 is built from 16 residues.